Listed below are T cell receptor beta chains from one sample, sequenced in a study of blood T cell repertoires in COVID-19. Produced via immunoSEQ multiplex PCR; TCRdb's table is partial and in-frame only. The data hold about 210,000 clones, with roughly 94% observed a single time. Sequenced: peripheral blood. All receptors come from a man aged 25 to 40 with acute or convalescent COVID-19. CDR3s include the opening cysteine and the closing phenylalanine or tryptophan. Fields, in order: clone size, V gene, D gene, J gene, CDR3 protein, CDR3 DNA. The D gene is left open where the match is weak. For some rows the clone size is stated as once, few or many, or as a class when expanded; others skip it.

>-|TRBV18|TRBD1|TRBJ1-5
CASSQGQGNQPQHF
TGTGCCAGCTCACAAGGACAGGGGAATCAGCCCCAGCATTTT
>-|TRBV9|-|TRBJ2-1
CASSVVSSEQFF
TGTGCCAGCAGCGTAGTGTCATCCGAGCAGTTCTTC
>-|TRBV3-1/TRBV3-2|TRBD1|TRBJ1-2
CASSLRQGGGYTF
TGTGCCAGCAGCCTCCGACAGGGCGGTGGCTACACCTTC
>-|TRBV20-1|-|TRBJ1-1
CSVRRTEAFF
TGCAGTGTTCGCAGAACTGAAGCTTTCTTT
>-|TRBV2|-|TRBJ2-1
CASLLTAATRHEQFF
TGTGCCAGCTTATTAACCGCGGCGACCCGGCATGAGCAGTTCTTC
>-|TRBV27|-|TRBJ2-1
CASSPLSDLEQFF
TGTGCCAGCAGTCCGCTGAGCGACCTGGAGCAGTTCTTC
>few|TRBV3-1/TRBV3-2|TRBD1|TRBJ2-1
CASSPWDSYNEQFF
TGTGCCAGCAGCCCCTGGGACAGTTACAATGAGCAGTTCTTC
>once|TRBV7-9|TRBD2|TRBJ2-1
CASSLLAGGGLSEQFF
TGTGCCAGCAGCTTACTAGCGGGAGGAGGGTTAAGTGAGCAGTTCTTC
>-|TRBV9|TRBD1|TRBJ1-1
CASSPFDRDVAFF
TGTGCCAGCAGCCCATTTGACAGGGATGTGGCTTTCTTT
>-|TRBV15|TRBD1|TRBJ2-7
CATSIHRGPYEQYF
TGTGCCACCAGCATTCACAGGGGGCCCTACGAGCAGTACTTC
>once|TRBV19|-|TRBJ2-7
CASSFTGSLTSYEQYF
TGTGCCAGTAGTTTCACAGGATCCCTTACCTCCTACGAGCAGTACTTC
>-|TRBV12-5|-|TRBJ2-1
CASGPLRGEQFF
TGTGCTAGTGGTCCACTGCGGGGTGAGCAGTTCTTC
>-|TRBV15|-|TRBJ1-3
CATSRDDRTGNTIYF
TGTGCCACCAGCAGAGATGACAGAACCGGAAACACCATATATTTT
>once|TRBV5-1|TRBD1|TRBJ1-2
CASSLKGQGFYGYTF
TGCGCCAGCAGCTTGAAGGGACAGGGATTCTATGGCTACACCTTC
>-|TRBV5-4|TRBD2|TRBJ2-7
CASSRDYGSEQYF
TGTGCCAGCAGTCGGGACTACGGGTCCGAGCAGTACTTC
>-|TRBV28|TRBD1|TRBJ2-7
CASSEAGGRDEQYF
TGTGCCAGCAGTGAAGCAGGGGGCAGGGACGAGCAGTACTTC
>-|TRBV28|-|TRBJ1-2
CASIKSGSSYGYTF
TGTGCCAGCATCAAATCAGGGTCCTCTTATGGCTACACCTTC
>-|TRBV2|TRBD1|TRBJ2-2
CASSRDRGNTGELFF
TGTGCCAGCAGTCGGGACAGGGGGAACACCGGGGAGCTGTTTTTT
>-|TRBV7-9|-|TRBJ1-4
CASRRGEKLFF
TGTGCCAGCAGACGAGGAGAAAAACTGTTTTTT
>few|TRBV3-1/TRBV3-2|TRBD2|TRBJ2-7
CASSPRTSIEQYF
TGTGCCAGCAGCCCCCGGACTAGCATCGAGCAGTACTTC
>once|TRBV6-5|-|TRBJ1-2
CASSYSLQPNYGYTF
TGTGCCAGCAGTTACTCGTTACAGCCTAACTATGGCTACACCTTC
>few|TRBV5-1|TRBD2|TRBJ2-7
CASSFISGGPSSYEQYF
TGCGCCAGCAGCTTTATTAGCGGGGGACCGAGCTCCTACGAGCAGTACTTC
>-|TRBV28|TRBD2|TRBJ2-1
CASSLPPGASGRDEQFF
TGTGCCAGCAGTTTACCTCCGGGGGCTAGCGGGAGGGATGAGCAGTTCTTC
>-|TRBV6-5|-|TRBJ1-2
CASSSRTANYGYTF
TGTGCCAGCAGTTCCCGGACAGCTAACTATGGCTACACCTTC
>once|TRBV7-3|TRBD1|TRBJ1-1
CASSLERQGLPEAFF
TGTGCCAGCAGCTTAGAGAGACAGGGATTGCCTGAAGCTTTCTTT
>-|TRBV11-1|-|TRBJ2-3
CASSRPPADTQYF
TGTGCCAGCAGCCGTCCCCCCGCAGATACGCAGTATTTT
>once|TRBV5-1|TRBD1|TRBJ2-1
CASSLEGQGYNEQFF
TGCGCCAGCAGCTTGGAGGGACAGGGCTACAATGAGCAGTTCTTC
>-|TRBV5-4|-|TRBJ1-1
CASSSDRVWNTEAFF
TGTGCCAGCAGCTCAGACAGAGTTTGGAACACTGAAGCTTTCTTT
>-|TRBV5-1|TRBD1|TRBJ2-5
CASSKGQGQETQYF
TGCGCCAGCAGCAAGGGACAGGGCCAAGAGACCCAGTACTTC
>-|TRBV7-9|-|TRBJ2-7
CASSLTGPKEEQYF
TGTGCCAGCAGCTTAACAGGGCCGAAGGAAGAGCAGTACTTC
>-|TRBV7-3|TRBD1|TRBJ2-2
CASSPDRVGTGELFF
TGTGCCAGCAGCCCGGACAGGGTGGGCACCGGGGAGCTGTTTTTT
>-|TRBV3-1/TRBV3-2|-|TRBJ1-5
CASSADPGNTQHF
TGTGCCAGCAGCGCTGACCCCGGGAATACCCAGCATTTT
>-|TRBV19|TRBD2|TRBJ2-1
CASSNSGATGDEQFF
TGTGCCAGTAGTAACAGCGGGGCTACGGGAGATGAGCAGTTCTTC
>-|TRBV28|-|TRBJ2-5
CASSLLEQETQYF
TGTGCCAGCAGTTTATTAGAACAAGAGACCCAGTACTTC